One sample yielded the 10 T cell receptor beta chains listed below, sequenced in a study of cytomegalovirus exposure and HLA in healthy donors. Use of 60 Vbeta and 13 Jbeta primers characterized the PCR. Measured with immunoSEQ multiplex PCR; TCRdb has only the in-frame clones, and not every one. The profile shows 250,000 to 350,000 clones, roughly 85% of them singletons. Sample: PBMCs. Receptor source: a man between 40 and 49 years old in good health and CMV-seropositive.

This chain uses TRBV28 with TRBJ2-2; D may be TRBD1 (6 bases). This CDR3 contains 18 residues. Deletions cut 6 bases from V and 1 base from J, with 21 bases between. The germline CDR1 and CDR2 sequences are MDHEN and SYDVKM. The CDR3 DNA reads as TGTGCCAGCAGCACAGGGTGGTCAGGGTCTAAGAACACCGGGGAGCTGTTTTTT. It specifies CASSTGWSGSKNTGELFF.

This chain joins TRBV7-9 and TRBJ2-3; 9 nucleotides agree with TRBD2. CDR3 length equals 15 residues. Germline V lookup: CDR1 SEHNR, CDR2 FQNEAQ (reference sequence). Trimming removed 6 bases from V and 6 bases from J; junction bases left unmatched: 10. The CDR3 DNA sequence: TGTGCCAGCAGACATAGCGGGAGCCCCTGGGATACGCAGTATTTT. Protein: CASRHSGSPWDTQYF.

The gene calls are TRBV6-5 and TRBJ2-7, with D possibly being TRBD2 (6 bases). V was shortened by 4 bases and J by 0 bases, with 13 bases between the two germline ends. The V gene's germline CDR1 is MNHEY and CDR2 SVGAGI. This CDR3 contains 15 residues. The CDR3 DNA follows: TGTGCCAGCAGTTTCTCTAGCGACCGCTCCTACGAGCAGTACTTC. Its translation is CASSFSSDRSYEQYF.

This chain uses TRBV29-1 with TRBJ1-1; no firm D call. The germline V gene encodes CDR1 SQVTM and CDR2 ANQGSEA. V was trimmed by 7 bases and J by 5 bases, leaving 11 bases between them. This CDR3 region has 11 residues. CDR3: CSARTGTEAFF. As DNA, the CDR3 is TGCAGCGCTAGAACGGGTACTGAAGCTTTCTTT.

The V and J genes are TRBV15 and TRBJ1-2; D remains unclear. The germline V gene has CDR1 LNHNV and CDR2 YYDKDF (reference sequence). Trimming cost V 0 bases and J 8 bases, with 16 bases left between them. This CDR3 is built from 15 residues. In nucleotides, the CDR3 is TGTGCCACCAGCAGAGAAGTTGGACTTCTCCGGGGCTACACCTTC. Translating it yields CATSREVGLLRGYTF. Together with reference TRBV15 and TRBJ1-2, the CDR3 gives the full variable domain: DAMVIQNPRYQVTQFGKPVTLSCSQTLNHNVMYWYQQKSSQAPKLLFHYYDKDFNNEADTPDNFQSRRPNTSFCFLDIRSPGLGDTAMYLCATSREVGLLRGYTFGSGTRLTVV.

The J gene is TRBJ2-1, the V gene TRBV19; 8 bases map to TRBD2. The junction had 0 bases not matched to a gene; V was cut back by 2 bases and J by 9 bases. The CDR3 is 12 amino acids. Germline V gene sequence: CDR1 LNHDA, CDR2 SQIVND (reference sequence). This CDR3 is CASSILAGEQFF. The CDR3 nucleotides read TGTGCCAGTAGTATACTAGCGGGTGAGCAGTTCTTC. The whole variable domain, remainder taken from reference TRBV19 and TRBJ2-1, is DGGITQSPKYLFRKEGQNVTLSCEQNLNHDAMYWYRQDPGQGLRLIYYSQIVNDFQKGDIAEGYSVSREKKESFPLTVTSAQKNPTAFYLCASSILAGEQFFGPGTRLTVL.

The V and J genes are TRBV2 and TRBJ2-5; maybe TRBD1 (5 bases). The ends were cut back, 4 bases at V and 5 bases at J, with 14 bases in the middle. The length of the CDR3 is 14 residues. CDR1 and CDR2 (germline): SNHLY, FYNNEI. CDR3 coding DNA: TGTGCCAGCAGTGGGACAACAAGTCGTGAGACCCAGTACTTC. Translated, it gives CASSGTTSRETQYF. The full variable domain, its missing parts supplied by reference TRBV2 and TRBJ2-5, is EPEVTQTPSHQVTQMGQEVILRCVPISNHLYFYWYRQILGQKVEFLVSFYNNEISEKSEIFDDQFSVERPDGSNFTLKIRSTKLEDSAMYFCASSGTTSRETQYFGPGTRLLVL.

The V and J genes are TRBV9 and TRBJ2-4, with 8 bases that match TRBD1. Trimming at V came to 4 bases and at J to 8 bases, leaving 8 bases not matched to a gene. The germline CDR1 and CDR2 sequences are SGDLS and YYNGEE. CDR3 length: 14 amino acids. CDR3 sequence: CASSPGTGGHIQYF. CDR3 nucleotides: TGTGCCAGCAGCCCCGGAACAGGGGGACACATTCAGTACTTC.

There are a few counts of this clone. V is TRBV6-5 and J is TRBJ1-1, with D tentatively TRBD1 (5 bases). Trimming removed 2 bases from V and 3 bases from J, with 10 bases in between. The CDR3 runs to 14 residues. CDR1 is MNHEY, CDR2 SVGAGI, per germline. CDR3 nucleotide sequence: TGTGCCAGCAGTTACCGACAGTACGACACTGAAGCTTTCTTT. Protein product: CASSYRQYDTEAFF.

The rearrangement joins TRBV18 to TRBJ1-3; 8 nucleotides line up with TRBD1. J gave up 0 bases and V 3 bases, and 7 bases lay outside the gene matches. Per the germline V gene, CDR1 is KGHSH and CDR2 is LQKENI. This CDR3 spans 17 amino acids. CDR3 bases: TGTGCCAGCTCACCGGGACAGGCCTCTTACTCTGGAAACACCATATATTTT. Its translation: CASSPGQASYSGNTIYF.